What follows are 16 T cell receptor beta chains derived from one specimen sequenced in a study of PD-1 blockade in classical Hodgkin lymphoma. The time point denotes: newly diagnosed, previously untreated cHL patient sample. The method was immunoSEQ multiplex PCR; TCRdb's version includes in-frame clones alone and lacks a portion of them. The repertoire includes 30,000 to 35,000 clones, 90% to 95% of them detected once, and approximately 2.2% sits in the top ten. The sequenced sample consisted of peripheral blood mononuclear cells (PBMCs). All receptors come from a human donor with classical Hodgkin lymphoma.

CDR3: CASSQGGAGPYGYTF. The CDR3 nucleotides read TGTGCCAGCAGCCAGGGGGGCGCCGGTCCATATGGCTACACCTTC. The chain uses TRBV14 and TRBJ1-2; weak D call: TRBD1 (6 bases). Germline CDR1 and CDR2: SGHDN and FVKESK. The CDR3 runs 15 residues. Deletions cut 3 bases from V and 5 bases from J, with 16 bases between.

The gene calls are TRBV5-6 and TRBJ1-5; possibly TRBD1 for D (6 bases). The CDR3 extends over 14 amino acids. V lost 4 bases, J lost 7 bases, and 15 bases lay in between. The germline V gene has CDR1 SGHDT and CDR2 YYEEEE. The CDR3 region is CASSLRGLGQPQHF. In nucleotides, the CDR3 is TGTGCCAGCAGCCTGAGGGGGTTAGGCCAGCCCCAGCATTTT.

The rearrangement uses TRBV5-8 and TRBJ1-2; D is possibly TRBD1 (6 bases). The CDR3 consists of 16 residues. Germline loops: CDR1 SGHTS, CDR2 YDEGEE. V lost 7 bases and J 0 bases, leaving 19 bases between the germline ends. The CDR3 reads CASRSRGAGANYGYTF. The CDR3 nucleotides are TGTGCCAGCCGCTCAAGAGGGGCAGGGGCTAACTATGGCTACACCTTC. The variable domain in full, completed from reference TRBV5-8 and TRBJ1-2, reads EAGVTQSPTHLIKTRGQQATLRCSPISGHTSVYWYQQALGLGLQFLLWYDEGEERNRGNFPPRFSGRQFPNYSSELNVNALELEDSALYLCASRSRGAGANYGYTFGSGTRLTVV.

The chain combines TRBV5-6 with TRBJ2-2; tentative D call: TRBD1 (6 bases). This CDR3 is built from 17 residues. Germline CDR1 is SGHDT and CDR2 is YYEEEE. V lost 4 bases and J lost 4, with 20 bases in between. DNA of the CDR3: TGTGCCAGCAGCACCGGGACACCCTCGAGGACCACCGGGGAGCTGTTTTTT. This codes for CASSTGTPSRTTGELFF.

The chain carries TRBV5-1 and TRBJ1-2, with TRBD1 as a possible D gene (5 bases). The CDR3 extends over 14 amino acids. Germline lookup yields CDR1 SGHRS and CDR2 YFSETQ. Trimming cost V 4 bases and J 4 bases, with 14 bases left between them. Here the CDR3 DNA reads TGCGCCAGCAGCCTGGGGGATGGGGCCTATGGCTACACCTTC. It yields the protein CASSLGDGAYGYTF.

Here the CDR3 reads CASSSDRGLPPLFF. Written as DNA, the CDR3 is TGTGCCAGCAGCTCCGACAGGGGGCTCCCGCCACTGTTTTTT. This rearrangement joins TRBV11-3 to TRBJ1-4; 10 bases line up with TRBD1. With V trimmed by 4 bases and J by 13 bases, 9 bases remained unmatched. Germline V lookup: CDR1 SGHNT, CDR2 YENEEA. This CDR3 has 14 amino acids.

The chain combines TRBV19 with TRBJ2-5, with D perhaps TRBD2 (6 bases). CDR3 length: 15 residues. V lost 6 bases and J 4 bases, leaving 18 bases between the germline ends. CDR1 and CDR2 from the germline V gene are LNHDA and SQIVND (reference sequence). CDR3 sequence: CASRPRPRGVETQYF. CDR3 nucleotide sequence: TGTGCCAGTAGACCTCGCCCCCGCGGGGTAGAGACCCAGTACTTC. The whole variable domain, remainder taken from reference TRBV19 and TRBJ2-5, is DGGITQSPKYLFRKEGQNVTLSCEQNLNHDAMYWYRQDPGQGLRLIYYSQIVNDFQKGDIAEGYSVSREKKESFPLTVTSAQKNPTAFYLCASRPRPRGVETQYFGPGTRLLVL.

The chain has TRBV7-9 and TRBJ1-1; no clear D. Trimming stripped 2 bases from V and 1 base from J, with 5 bases between. CDR3 size: 13 residues. CDR1 SEHNR and CDR2 FQNEAQ come from the germline V gene (reference sequence). The CDR3 sequence: CASSLSWNTEAFF. The CDR3 nucleotides are TGTGCCAGCAGCTTATCGTGGAACACTGAAGCTTTCTTT.

This chain uses TRBV5-1 with TRBJ2-5, with a weak D call TRBD1 (5 bases). From germline, CDR1 is SGHRS and CDR2 YFSETQ. The CDR3 covers 13 residues. V was trimmed by 4 bases and J by 5 bases, leaving 12 bases between them. The CDR3: CASSQGEVETQYF. The CDR3 nucleotides are TGCGCCAGCAGCCAAGGGGAAGTGGAGACCCAGTACTTC.

The V and J genes are TRBV6-1 and TRBJ2-5, with D perhaps TRBD1 or TRBD2 (7 bases each). Germline CDR1 reads MNHNS; CDR2 reads SASEGT. V was trimmed by 6 bases and J by 7 bases, leaving 15 bases between them. The CDR3 runs 13 residues. The CDR3 sequence is CASRSGGVGTQYF. CDR3 DNA: TGTGCCAGCAGGTCAGGGGGGGTCGGGACCCAGTACTTC.

The V call is TRBV5-1, the J call TRBJ2-7, with D possibly being TRBD1 (6 bases). The CDR3 extends over 13 amino acids. The V gene lost 2 bases and the J gene lost 2 bases, with 8 bases spanning the gap. The germline gives CDR1 SGHRS, CDR2 YFSETQ. The CDR3 here is CASSLNRAYEQYF. CDR3 in DNA: TGCGCCAGCAGCTTAAACAGGGCCTACGAGCAGTACTTC.

The rearrangement uses TRBV6-1 and TRBJ1-3; D call uncertain. V was cut by 1 base and J by 4 bases, with 11 bases left in between. The germline V gene has CDR1 MNHNS and CDR2 SASEGT. This CDR3 is 15 amino acids long. CDR3 DNA: TGTGCCAGCAGTGAAGGGTCCGTTCGAGGAAACACCATATATTTT. Translating it yields CASSEGSVRGNTIYF.

This chain uses TRBV19 with TRBJ1-5; D is undetermined. V was pared by 4 bases and J by 0 bases, with 13 bases between. The CDR3 has 16 residues. Looked up from germline, CDR1 is LNHDA and CDR2 is SQIVND (reference sequence). CDR3: CASSTLEGYSNQPQHF. CDR3 DNA sequence: TGTGCCAGTAGTACTCTGGAGGGCTATAGCAATCAGCCCCAGCATTTT.

The chain has TRBV14 and TRBJ1-5; D call uncertain. CDR3 size: 13 residues. Germline V gene sequence: CDR1 SGHDN, CDR2 FVKESK. The ends were cut back, 1 base at V and 6 bases at J, with 7 bases in the middle. The CDR3 loop reads CASSQGHSQPQHF. DNA for the CDR3: TGTGCCAGCAGCCAAGGGCATTCTCAGCCCCAGCATTTT. The whole variable domain, remainder taken from reference TRBV14 and TRBJ1-5, is EAGVTQFPSHSVIEKGQTVTLRCDPISGHDNLYWYRRVMGKEIKFLLHFVKESKQDESGMPNNRFLAERTGGTYSTLKVQPAELEDSGVYFCASSQGHSQPQHFGDGTRLSIL.

The chain links TRBV9 to TRBJ2-3; TRBD2 aligns across 9 bases. CDR3 size: 16 residues. Per germline, CDR1 SGDLS and CDR2 YYNGEE. Germline trimming cut 4 bases from V and 1 base from J; bases unmatched to any gene: 7. The CDR3 nucleotides read TGTGCCAGCAGCCCGAGCGGGGGGCAGGGCACAGATACGCAGTATTTT. Encoded protein: CASSPSGGQGTDTQYF.

V and J are TRBV5-1 and TRBJ2-5; maybe TRBD2 (5 bases). CDR3 length equals 14 residues. Germline assignment: CDR1 SGHRS and CDR2 YFSETQ. Trimming removed 0 bases from V and 3 bases from J, with 9 bases in between. CDR3 bases: TGCGCCAGCAGCTTGGCCCGGCGGGAAGAGACCCAGTACTTC. Residues: CASSLARREETQYF.